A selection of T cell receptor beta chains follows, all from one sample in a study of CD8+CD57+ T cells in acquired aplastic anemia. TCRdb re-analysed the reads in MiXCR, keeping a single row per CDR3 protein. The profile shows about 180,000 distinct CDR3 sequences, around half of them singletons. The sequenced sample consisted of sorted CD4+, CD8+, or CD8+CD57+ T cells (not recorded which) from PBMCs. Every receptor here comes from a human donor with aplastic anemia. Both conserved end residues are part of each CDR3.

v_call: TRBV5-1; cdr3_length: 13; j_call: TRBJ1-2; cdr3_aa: CASSLDPGFGYAF
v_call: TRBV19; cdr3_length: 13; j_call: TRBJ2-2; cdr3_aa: CASSTDQTGELFF
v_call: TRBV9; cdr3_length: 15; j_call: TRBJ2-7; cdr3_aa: CASSFGRGISYEQYF
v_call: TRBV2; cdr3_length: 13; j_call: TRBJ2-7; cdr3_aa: CASRSTVTYEQYF
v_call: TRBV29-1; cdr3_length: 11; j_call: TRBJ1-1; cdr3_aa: CSVLTGVEAFF
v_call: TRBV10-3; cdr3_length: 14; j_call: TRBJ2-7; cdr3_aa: CAISDIKPTYEQYF
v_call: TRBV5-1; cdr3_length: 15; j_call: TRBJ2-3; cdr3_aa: CASSYGLARTDTQYF
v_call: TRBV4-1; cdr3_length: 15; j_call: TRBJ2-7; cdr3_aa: CASSQMLYSSNEQYF
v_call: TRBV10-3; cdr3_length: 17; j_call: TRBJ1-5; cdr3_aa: CAISEEKGVLSNQPQHF
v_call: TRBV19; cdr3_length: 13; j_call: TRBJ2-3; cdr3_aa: CASRAPSTDTQYF
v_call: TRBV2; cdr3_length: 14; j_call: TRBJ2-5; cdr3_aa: CASSEGDIQETQYF
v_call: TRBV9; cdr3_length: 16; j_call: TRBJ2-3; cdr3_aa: CASSPALAGGADTQYF
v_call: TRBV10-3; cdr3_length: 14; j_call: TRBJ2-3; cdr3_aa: CAISAGGAPDTQYF
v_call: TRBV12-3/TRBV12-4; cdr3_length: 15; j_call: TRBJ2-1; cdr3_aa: CASSDPPGQSGQQFF
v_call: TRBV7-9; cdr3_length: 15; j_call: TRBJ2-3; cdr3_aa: CASSHGLDVGDTQYF
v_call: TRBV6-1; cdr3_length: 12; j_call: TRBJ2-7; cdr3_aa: CASRGTSGEQYF
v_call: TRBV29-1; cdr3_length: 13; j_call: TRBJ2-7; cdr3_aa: CSVTPRDSYEQYF
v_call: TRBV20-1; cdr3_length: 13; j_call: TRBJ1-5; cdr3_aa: CSARRGFGQPQHF
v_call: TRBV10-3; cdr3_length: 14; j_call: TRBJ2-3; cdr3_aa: CAISGGTSTDTQYF
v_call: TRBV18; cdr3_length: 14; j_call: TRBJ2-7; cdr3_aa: CASSPAGGNYEQYF